The source of this T cell receptor (beta chain) is a study of blood T cell repertoires in COVID-19. This CDR3 has 14 amino acids. Per the germline V gene, CDR1 is SGHTA and CDR2 is FQGNSA. V lost 2 bases and J lost 3, with 10 bases in between. The sample holds a few counts of this clone. Clones were sequenced by immunoSEQ multiplex PCR, and TCRdb holds only the in-frame ones, with some missing. The top ten clones hold 2.2% of a sample with just over 300,000 clones, 75% to 90% of them seen once. Input material: PBMCs or T cells enriched from blood (not recorded which). This receptor was taken from a young man who had recovered from COVID-19. V usage is TRBV7-2 and J usage is TRBJ1-2; possibly TRBD1 for D (5 bases). CDR3 region: CASSLQGGDYGYTF. The CDR3 bases are TGTGCCAGCAGCTTACAGGGCGGGGACTATGGCTACACCTTC.